This entry lists 7 T cell receptor beta chains sequenced from one sample in a study of blood T cell repertoires in COVID-19 (dated by TCRdb to the early 2020s). Libraries were prepared through the immunoSEQ multiplex PCR assay. Here the immuneACCESS table is served through TCRdb, limited to in-frame sequences with V and J called. Missing clones are a known gap in these copies; in checked studies unresolved V genes cover under half, and the rest lacks a known reason. Within this sample are approximately 250,000 clones, with around 80% of them counted one time only. 15% of the sample lies in the top ten. Sequencing was carried out using PBMCs or T cells enriched from blood (not recorded which). The origin of the receptors is a middle-aged man who had recovered from COVID-19.

V is TRBV10-1 and J is TRBJ2-3; 8 positions agree with TRBD2. The J segment lost 3 bases and the V segment lost 0 bases, leaving 5 bases of the junction unmatched. This CDR3 is built from 16 residues. Germline V gene lookup returns CDR1 WNHNN and CDR2 SYGVQD (reference sequence). CDR3: CASSESSGSRTDTQYF. As DNA, the CDR3 is TGCGCCAGCAGTGAGTCGAGCGGGAGTAGGACAGATACGCAGTATTTT.

V is TRBV5-1 and J is TRBJ1-6; TRBD1 matches 7 bases. The trim removed 4 bases at V and 9 bases at J, leaving 13 bases unmatched. CDR1 is SGHRS, CDR2 YFSETQ, per germline. This CDR3 has 16 residues. The CDR3 DNA reads as TGCGCCAGCAGCCTGGGGACGTTAAGACAGGGTTCACCCCTCCACTTT. This sequence encodes CASSLGTLRQGSPLHF.

The chain is built from TRBV7-2 and TRBJ2-7; TRBD1 agrees at 7 bases. The CDR3 length is 14 residues. V was pared by 5 bases and J by 3 bases, with 7 bases of the junction left unmatched. Germline loops: CDR1 SGHTA, CDR2 FQGNSA. The CDR3 is CASSSRGQLYEQYF. The DNA of the CDR3 is TGTGCCAGCAGCAGCAGGGGACAGCTCTACGAGCAGTACTTC.

The chain carries TRBV24-1 and TRBJ1-1; D unresolved. From germline, CDR1 is KGHDR and CDR2 SFDVKD. The CDR3 extends over 12 amino acids. V gave up 4 bases and J gave up 13 bases, with 15 bases separating them. CDR3: CATSDPGVSLFF. CDR3 sequence (DNA): TGTGCCACCAGTGACCCCGGGGTCTCCCTTTTCTTT.

The table lists this clone with a few counts. This chain joins TRBV2 and TRBJ1-1; TRBD1 is a possible D gene (6 bases). This CDR3 is 14 amino acids long. V was trimmed by 4 bases and J by 2 bases, leaving 11 bases between them. In germline, CDR1 is SNHLY, CDR2 FYNNEI. CDR3 protein: CASSGETGNTEAFF. Here the CDR3 DNA reads TGTGCCAGCAGTGGGGAGACAGGAAACACTGAAGCTTTCTTT.

The chain carries TRBV4-2 and TRBJ2-2; D is unresolved. The length of the CDR3 is 16 residues. Trimming pared 0 bases from V and 1 base from J, leaving 9 bases between. Per the germline V gene, CDR1 is LGHNA and CDR2 is YNFKEQ. In nucleotides, the CDR3 is TGTGCCAGCAGCCAAGAAGGAGCACAGAACACCGGGGAGCTGTTTTTT. Translation: CASSQEGAQNTGELFF.

V usage is TRBV10-3 and J usage is TRBJ2-7; TRBD2 is a possible D gene (6 bases). The CDR3 has 13 amino acids. The germline CDR1 and CDR2 sequences are ENHRY and SYGVKD. With 2 bases removed from V and 2 bases from J, the gap between germline ends came to 7 bases. In nucleotides, the CDR3 is TGTGCCATCAGTGAGGGGGGGACCTACGAGCAGTACTTC. It is translated as CAISEGGTYEQYF.